The rows below give T cell receptor beta chains drawn from one sample of a study of cytomegalovirus exposure and HLA in healthy donors. Assay: immunoSEQ multiplex PCR; the TCRdb copy retains only in-frame clones and omits some. This sample has around 200,000 clones, with about 80% found just once. Sequenced sample: PBMCs. Receptors were obtained from a middle-aged man in good health and CMV-seropositive. Both conserved end residues are part of each CDR3. A D gene is named only where the DNA matches it firmly. Clone size is stated in some rows and not others, as once, few, many or a class when expanded.

>.|.|TRBJ1-1|TRBV6-1
TGTGCCAGCAGTGCCGGGGGTAGAGCTTTCTTT
CASSAGGRAFF
>few|.|TRBJ1-1|TRBV27
TGTGCCAGCAGCACTACAGGGAACACTGAAGCTTTCTTT
CASSTTGNTEAFF
>.|TRBD2|TRBJ2-2|TRBV19
TGTGCCAGTACGTACAGCTCGGGGGGCACCGGGGAGCTGTTTTTT
CASTYSSGGTGELFF
>few|.|TRBJ2-7|TRBV28
TGTGCCAGCAGTCCACCAGGGAAGTCCTACGAGCAGTACTTC
CASSPPGKSYEQYF
>.|.|TRBJ1-5|TRBV5-1
TGCGCCAGCAGCTTGGACCCGGGAAATCAGCCCCAGCATTTT
CASSLDPGNQPQHF
>.|TRBD1|TRBJ2-3|TRBV19
TGTGCCAGTAGTATAGGGGACAGGGGTGTTACGCAGTATTTT
CASSIGDRGVTQYF
>.|.|TRBJ2-5|TRBV19
TGTGCCAGTAGTATAACTTATTTGTTCGGAGAGACCCAGTACTTC
CASSITYLFGETQYF
>.|.|TRBJ1-1|TRBV5-1
TGCGCCAGCAGCCCGGACTCGAACACTGAAGCTTTCTTT
CASSPDSNTEAFF
>.|.|TRBJ1-5|TRBV18
TGTGCCAGCTCACTTCAGGGGCAGAATCAGCCCCAGCATTTT
CASSLQGQNQPQHF
>.|.|TRBJ2-7|TRBV12-5
TGTGCTAGTGGTTTGGTTGTCGGGGGACCCTACGAGCAGTACTTC
CASGLVVGGPYEQYF